The clone carrying this T cell receptor (beta chain) was picked up many times. Antigen specificity is unknown. One entry per CDR3 protein results from TCRdb running MiXCR on the 5' RACE reads. The sample has a few hundred thousand distinct CDR3 sequences; around a tenth are singletons. The data derive from a study of CD8 T cells in ankylosing spondylitis. Study-wide points: Characteristic, it appeared, of ankylosing spondylitis blood was a TCR beta motif of roughly eight highly homologous variants. A subset of motif variants has previously been described in the synovial fluid and blood of reactive arthritis. It was reported that disease-linked clones were significantly enriched in matched ankylosing spondylitis synovial fluid. Disease-linked clones were found to be CD8+ and relatively rare in peripheral blood.

Germline V gene lookup returns CDR1 DFQATT and CDR2 SNEGSKA (reference sequence). This CDR3 is 15 amino acids long. With 0 bases clipped from V and 4 bases from J, the junction kept 4 bases outside the gene matches. The receptor's source is a female donor with ankylosing spondylitis or in good health (not recorded which). Sequences were obtained from blood, either unsorted or a sorted T cell fraction (not recorded which). The chain employs TRBV20-1 and TRBJ2-3; 10 bases map to TRBD2. The CDR3 region has the DNA TGCAGTGCTAGAGAATGGCTAGCGGGAGCAGATACGCAGTATTTT. It translates to CSAREWLAGADTQYF.